These 25 T cell receptor beta chains originate from one sample sequenced in a study of T cells in Graves' hyperthyroidism and ophthalmopathy. Researchers took RNA transcripts and amplified the TCR beta CDR3 regions from them. First-round RT-PCR targeting the TCR CDR3 was performed with the HTBI primer set. TCRdb independently ran MiXCR on the multiplex PCR reads; one entry per CDR3 protein. This sample has roughly 100,000 distinct CDR3 sequences, with approximately 48% found just once. The sequenced sample consisted of blood. The receptors derive from a man aged 35 to 55 with Graves' hyperthyroidism.

This clonotype was picked up many times. This chain uses TRBV5-1 with TRBJ2-2, with unresolved D. Germline values: CDR1 SGHRS, CDR2 YFSETQ. The CDR3 covers 13 residues. Trimming took off 3 bases at V and 2 bases at J, with 5 bases between the two ends. Here the CDR3 DNA reads TGCGCCAGCAGCTCTCTTAACACCGGGGAGCTGTTTTTT. Its translation: CASSSLNTGELFF.

This clonotype has a count of ten or more. J is TRBJ1-5 and V is TRBV15; D uncertain. CDR1 and CDR2 (germline): LNHNV, YYDKDF (reference sequence). The V end lost 5 bases, the J end lost 2 bases, and 10 bases lay between the germline ends. The CDR3 length is 14 residues. The CDR3: CATSGVGGNQPQHF. As DNA, the CDR3 is TGTGCCACCAGCGGGGTTGGGGGCAATCAGCCCCAGCATTTT.

This clonotype has a handful of counts. A clone one base away is much larger, so this may be a read error. The chain links TRBV6-5 to TRBJ1-4; no definite D call. This CDR3 has 14 amino acids. Per the germline V gene, CDR1 is MNHEY and CDR2 is SVGAGI. The CDR3 protein is CASSYEGRNGKLFF. The CDR3 DNA reads as TGTGCCAGCAGTTACGAAGGACGGAATGGAAAACTGTTTTTT.

As regards this clonotype: One end of the junction varies from germline; a read error may be responsible. The rearrangement joins TRBV10-1 to TRBJ2-1; 9 bases align to TRBD2. CDR3 length: 14 residues. The V gene's germline CDR1 is WNHNN and CDR2 SYGVQD (reference sequence). The DNA of the CDR3 is TGCGATCTTAAATCTAGCGGGGTCTACAATGAGCAATTATTC. It codes for CDLKSSGVYNEQLF.

The chain uses TRBV20-1 and TRBJ2-7; D is tentatively TRBD1 or TRBD2 (5 bases each). The CDR3 totals 13 residues. The germline V gene encodes CDR1 DFQATT and CDR2 SNEGSKA (reference sequence). Between the trimmed V and J ends, which lost 3 bases and 0 bases, there was a span of 9 bases. CDR3 loop: CSARGEISYEQYF. The CDR3 DNA reads as TGCAGTGCTAGGGGGGAGATCTCCTACGAGCAGTACTTC.

This clonotype was counted a few times. V usage is TRBV7-2 and J usage is TRBJ2-3, with 9 bases aligning to TRBD2. V shed 5 bases, J shed 4 bases, and the junction held 10 bases outside the gene matches. CDR3 size: 16 residues. Germline CDR1 reads SGHTA; CDR2 reads FQGNSA. CDR3: CASSQERSGGPDTQYF. For the CDR3, the DNA is TGTGCCAGCAGCCAAGAGCGGAGCGGGGGGCCAGATACGCAGTATTTT.

This chain connects TRBV6-7 to TRBJ2-7; D call uncertain. TRBV6-7 is an open reading frame, and its role is uncertain. The CDR3 loop spans 13 amino acids. Trimming left V 6 bases short and J 0 bases short, with 9 bases between. CDR3 sequence reads: CASRGWNSYEQYF. The CDR3 DNA reads TGTGCCAGCAGGGGGTGGAACTCCTACGAGCAGTACTTC.

Of note for this clonotype: A clone one base away is much larger, so this may be a read error. The DNA of the CDR3 is TGCGCCAGCACGGGACACCTTAGTGAAAAACTGTTTTTT. Translating it yields CASTGHLSEKLFF. V gene TRBV10-2 combines with J gene TRBJ1-4, with TRBD1 as a possible D gene (6 bases). The CDR3 is made up of 13 amino acids. Germline V gene sequence: CDR1 WSHSY, CDR2 SAAADI. The V end lost 7 bases, the J end lost 7 bases, and 13 bases lay between the germline ends.

V is TRBV19 and J is TRBJ2-7; TRBD1 matches 8 bases. Looked up from germline, CDR1 is LNHDA and CDR2 is SQIVND (reference sequence). CDR3 length: 24 residues. V shed 7 bases, J shed 0 bases, and the junction held 35 bases outside the gene matches. The CDR3 protein is CASTPRDRLSGNTIQAGSSYEQYF. CDR3 nucleotide sequence: TGTGCCAGTACCCCCCGGGACAGGCTCTCTGGAAACACCATACAAGCAGGGAGCTCCTACGAGCAGTACTTC.

This clonotype was seen repeatedly, ten times or more. The chain couples TRBV5-1 to TRBJ1-1; 9 nucleotides match TRBD1. Losses at the gene ends were 4 bases for V and 6 bases for J; bases not matched to a gene: 10. CDR1 is SGHRS, CDR2 YFSETQ, per germline. CDR3 length equals 15 residues. For the CDR3, the DNA is TGCGCCAGCAGCAAAGGGACAGGGAACGGGGCTGAAGCTTTCTTT. Translated, it gives CASSKGTGNGAEAFF.

Worth noting for this clonotype: With a much larger clone just one base away, this may be a read error. The conserved closing phenylalanine or tryptophan is absent in this CDR3, likely reflecting a read error. J is TRBJ1-1 and V is TRBV28; the D is unclear. V was cut by 7 bases and J by 1 base, with 4 bases left in between. The CDR3 is 11 residues long. Looked up from germline, CDR1 is MDHEN and CDR2 is SYDVKM. For the CDR3, the DNA is TGTGCCAGCATTAAGAACACTGAAGCTTTCCTT. Its translation is CASIKNTEAFL.

This clonotype was recorded at least ten times. CDR3 protein: CASSLAGLGQETQYF. In DNA, the CDR3 is TGTGCCAGCAGCTTAGCCGGACTAGGGCAAGAGACCCAGTACTTC. V gene TRBV11-3 combines with J gene TRBJ2-5; 7 positions match TRBD2. V shed 1 base, J shed 2 bases, and the junction held 4 bases outside the gene matches. CDR1 is SGHNT, CDR2 YENEEA, per germline. The length of the CDR3 is 15 residues.

V gene TRBV9 combines with J gene TRBJ1-2, with 8 bases fitting TRBD1. The CDR3 length is 13 residues. With 4 bases clipped from V and 4 bases from J, the junction kept 3 bases outside the gene matches. Germline CDR1 SGDLS, CDR2 YYNGEE. The CDR3 reads CASSLGTGYGYTF. The DNA for the CDR3 is TGTGCCAGCAGCCTAGGGACAGGCTATGGCTACACCTTC.

This chain joins TRBV7-6 and TRBJ2-7, with D hard to call. The CDR3 is 11 amino acids. V lost 1 base and J lost 6, with 4 bases in between. CDR1 is SGHVS and CDR2 is FNYEAQ in the germline V gene. CDR3 sequence reads: CASSLGAEQYF. In DNA form, the CDR3 reads TGTGCCAGCAGCTTAGGGGCCGAGCAGTACTTC.

Comment on this clonotype: Because the CDR3 is missing its conserved closing phenylalanine or tryptophan, this is likely a read error. The chain couples TRBV29-1 to TRBJ1-1; D unclear. Germline CDR1 and CDR2: SQVTM and ANQGSEA. With 5 bases removed from V and 1 base from J, the gap between germline ends came to 8 bases. The CDR3 is 12 amino acids. The CDR3 is CSVLSRNTEAFS. The CDR3 DNA reads as TGCAGCGTTCTGTCAAGGAACACTGAAGCTTTCTCT.

This clonotype has at least ten counts. This chain uses TRBV11-3 with TRBJ2-3; D perhaps matches TRBD1 (6 bases). CDR1 and CDR2 from the germline V gene are SGHNT and YENEEA. The CDR3 spans 15 residues. With 3 bases removed from V and 3 bases from J, the gap between germline ends came to 13 bases. The CDR3 sequence: CASSFQGPSTDTQYF. DNA of the CDR3: TGTGCCAGCAGCTTTCAGGGGCCGAGTACAGATACGCAGTATTTT.

The V gene is TRBV2, the J gene TRBJ1-2; possibly TRBD1 for D (6 bases). Trimming stripped 6 bases from V and 4 bases from J, with 18 bases between. The germline CDR1 and CDR2 sequences are SNHLY and FYNNEI. This CDR3 is 15 amino acids long. The CDR3 here is CASRRDGGASYGYTF. CDR3 DNA: TGTGCCAGCAGGAGGGATGGGGGCGCAAGCTATGGCTACACCTTC.

The J gene is TRBJ1-1, the V gene TRBV9; D is perhaps TRBD1 (5 bases). The CDR3 is 13 amino acids. Germline CDR1 SGDLS, CDR2 YYNGEE. V lost 0 bases to trimming and J lost 4 bases, with 7 bases between them. The CDR3 here is CASSVDGGTEAFF. The DNA for the CDR3 is TGTGCCAGCAGCGTAGACGGGGGCACTGAAGCTTTCTTT.

This clonotype was recorded at least ten times. The chain carries TRBV2 and TRBJ2-7; 11 bases map to TRBD1. The V gene end was trimmed by 6 bases and the J gene end by 1 base; junction bases not matched to a gene: 5. Germline CDR1 is SNHLY and CDR2 is FYNNEI. This CDR3 is 15 amino acids long. The CDR3 loop reads CASRVGTGGSYEQYF. CDR3 DNA sequence: TGTGCCAGCAGAGTTGGGACAGGGGGATCCTACGAGCAGTACTTC.

The chain uses TRBV10-1 and TRBJ2-7; 10 nucleotides agree with TRBD2. This CDR3 region has 13 residues. Per germline, CDR1 WNHNN and CDR2 SYGVQD (reference sequence). V shed 7 bases and J 3 bases; nucleotides not matched to a gene: 3. CDR3 residues: CASKAGGYYEQYF. The CDR3 DNA follows: TGCGCCAGCAAAGCGGGAGGGTACTACGAGCAGTACTTC.

This clonotype was counted between two and nine times. The chain combines TRBV6-5 with TRBJ1-1; a possible D gene is TRBD1 (6 bases). From germline, CDR1 is MNHEY and CDR2 SVGAGI. Trimming pared 2 bases from V and 2 bases from J, leaving 12 bases between. The CDR3 is 15 amino acids. The CDR3 loop is CASSYTGQRNTEAFF. CDR3 nucleotides: TGTGCCAGCAGTTACACCGGACAGAGAAACACTGAAGCTTTCTTT.

This clonotype was counted ten times or more. The V gene is TRBV9, the J gene TRBJ2-2; perhaps TRBD1 as D (6 bases). Germline V gene data show CDR1 as SGDLS and CDR2 as YYNGEE. V lost 0 bases and J lost 5, with 14 bases in between. The CDR3 runs 16 residues. The CDR3 is CASSVGVGGLTGELFF. The CDR3 DNA is TGTGCCAGCAGCGTAGGTGTTGGGGGCTTGACCGGGGAGCTGTTTTTT.

The chain carries TRBV12-3 or TRBV12-4 and TRBJ1-2; D is perhaps TRBD1 (6 bases). V shed 2 bases and J shed 8 bases, with 15 bases lying between them. This CDR3 comprises 14 residues. The CDR3 nucleotides are TGTGCCAGCAGTTTACGGGGGGCTTATGAGGGCTACACCTTC. It is translated as CASSLRGAYEGYTF.

This chain uses TRBV20-1 with TRBJ2-7, with D perhaps matching TRBD2 (5 bases). V lost 0 bases, J lost 0 bases, and 15 bases lay in between. The CDR3 sequence is 16 residues long. From germline, CDR1 is DFQATT and CDR2 SNEGSKA (reference sequence). CDR3 sequence (DNA): TGCAGTGCTAGAGATCTTGGCGGGTGGAACTCCTACGAGCAGTACTTC. Its translation: CSARDLGGWNSYEQYF.

The V and J genes are TRBV29-1 and TRBJ2-1; 9 positions match TRBD1. V was pared by 6 bases and J by 9 bases, with 12 bases of the junction left unmatched. CDR1 is SQVTM and CDR2 is ANQGSEA in the germline V gene. CDR3 length: 14 amino acids. CDR3 sequence: CSVRPGQGVGEQFF. In DNA, the CDR3 is TGCAGCGTCAGACCGGGACAGGGTGTTGGTGAGCAGTTCTTC.